A single sample is the source of the 14 T cell receptor beta chains below, sequenced in a study of T cell responses to AZD1222 COVID-19 vaccine. Libraries were prepared by immunoSEQ multiplex PCR; TCRdb keeps only in-frame clonotypes and omits some of them. The sample has about 200,000 clones, around nine tenths seen once. The specimen was peripheral blood, collected 28 days after the second dose of the MenACWY control vaccine. All receptors come from an adult who received the MenACWY meningococcal vaccine as a control.

This chain links TRBV11-2 with TRBJ1-2, with 7 bases matching TRBD1. CDR3 size: 13 residues. The V segment lost 3 bases and the J segment 4 bases; nucleotides outside the gene matches: 2. Germline V gene sequence: CDR1 SGHAT, CDR2 FQNNGV. The CDR3 spells CASSFTGAYGYTF. CDR3 in DNA: TGTGCCAGCAGCTTTACAGGGGCCTATGGCTACACCTTC.

This sequence joins TRBV5-4 and TRBJ2-1; TRBD1 aligns across 7 bases. The CDR3 is made up of 14 amino acids. Trimming removed 0 bases from V and 7 bases from J; junction bases left unmatched: 4. Germline-derived CDR1 and CDR2 are SGHNT and YYREEE (reference sequence). CDR3 sequence reads: CASSLGGRGNEQFF. Written as DNA, the CDR3 is TGTGCCAGCAGCTTGGGGGGCAGGGGGAATGAGCAGTTCTTC. The full variable domain, with the rest looked up from reference TRBV5-4 and TRBJ2-1, is ETGVTQSPTHLIKTRGQQVTLRCSSQSGHNTVSWYQQALGQGPQFIFQYYREEENGRGNFPPRFSGLQFPNYSSELNVNALELDDSALYLCASSLGGRGNEQFFGPGTRLTVL.

The chain joins TRBV7-2 to TRBJ1-2, with 8 bases aligning to TRBD1. The junction had 3 bases not matched to a gene; V was cut back by 3 bases and J by 3 bases. This CDR3 has 14 amino acids. Per germline, CDR1 SGHTA and CDR2 FQGNSA. The CDR3 is CASSFKTGDYGYTF. The CDR3 DNA reads TGTGCCAGCAGCTTTAAGACAGGGGACTATGGCTACACCTTC.

This chain connects TRBV5-4 to TRBJ2-5, with D possibly matching TRBD2 (5 bases). V was pared by 4 bases and J by 4 bases, with 11 bases between. From germline, CDR1 is SGHNT and CDR2 YYREEE (reference sequence). This CDR3 spans 13 amino acids. The CDR3 bases are TGTGCCAGCAGCAAAGGGAGCGGAGAGACCCAGTACTTC. It yields the protein CASSKGSGETQYF.

This chain connects TRBV27 to TRBJ2-1; possibly TRBD1 for D (6 bases). Trimming shortened V by 6 bases and J by 0 bases, and 15 bases separated the two germline ends. This CDR3 is 16 amino acids long. Germline V lookup: CDR1 MNHEY, CDR2 SMNVEV (reference sequence). CDR3 sequence: CASRPNRVGSYNEQFF. CDR3 nucleotide sequence: TGTGCCAGCAGGCCGAACAGGGTTGGCTCCTACAATGAGCAGTTCTTC.

The V call is TRBV30, the J call TRBJ1-2; D gene ambiguous. Germline V gene lookup returns CDR1 GTSNPN and CDR2 SVGIG (reference sequence). Trimming pared 5 bases from V and 4 bases from J, leaving 14 bases between. The CDR3 covers 13 residues. The CDR3 DNA is TGTGCCTGGGTTCGAGGGAGTCTCTATGGCTACACCTTC. The encoded protein is CAWVRGSLYGYTF.

This chain uses TRBV7-2 with TRBJ2-7; no definite D call. The germline V gene has CDR1 SGHTA and CDR2 FQGNSA. V lost 1 base and J 4 bases, leaving 8 bases between the germline ends. This CDR3 is 13 amino acids long. CDR3 amino acids: CASSLEFGYEQYF. The CDR3 DNA reads TGTGCCAGCAGCTTAGAATTTGGGTACGAGCAGTACTTC.

Note on this clone: Other DNA sequences from this sample encode an identical CDR3 as well. The J gene is TRBJ1-3, the V gene TRBV18; the match to TRBD1 covers 9 bases. This CDR3 has 15 amino acids. Germline V lookup: CDR1 KGHSH, CDR2 LQKENI. The trim removed 6 bases at V and 1 base at J, leaving 4 bases unmatched. CDR3 nucleotide sequence: TGTGCCAGCTCCCCGGGACAGGGTTCTGGAAACACCATATATTTT. It specifies CASSPGQGSGNTIYF.

The V and J genes are TRBV5-3 and TRBJ1-5, with D unresolved. TRBV5-3 is assigned to the ORF class and has an uncertain function. V gave up 1 base and J gave up 0 bases, with 23 bases separating them. This CDR3 contains 20 residues. CDR3 sequence: CARSLRRSSSRMYSNQPQHF. The DNA for the CDR3 is TGTGCCAGAAGCTTGCGTCGATCGTCCAGTCGGATGTATAGCAATCAGCCCCAGCATTTT.

V gene TRBV2 combines with J gene TRBJ1-2; D gene uncertain. Trimming left V 5 bases short and J 7 bases short, with 17 bases between. Germline-derived CDR1 and CDR2 are SNHLY and FYNNEI. The CDR3 sequence is 14 residues long. The chain's CDR3 is CASSLYREGAGYTF. The DNA of the CDR3 is TGTGCCAGCAGTTTATACCGGGAGGGCGCTGGCTACACCTTC.

V usage is TRBV30 and J usage is TRBJ2-1; no firm D call. V was shortened by 0 bases and J by 4 bases, with 10 bases between the two germline ends. The CDR3 sequence is 14 residues long. The V gene's germline CDR1 is GTSNPN and CDR2 SVGIG (reference sequence). The CDR3 here is CAWSVIGWYNEQFF. CDR3 coding DNA: TGTGCCTGGAGTGTGATTGGCTGGTACAATGAGCAGTTCTTC.

The rearrangement uses TRBV18 and TRBJ2-7, with no clear D. With 2 bases removed from V and 4 bases from J, the gap between germline ends came to 6 bases. The length of the CDR3 is 12 residues. Looked up from germline, CDR1 is KGHSH and CDR2 is LQKENI. The CDR3 sequence: CASSPERYEQYF. The CDR3 region has the DNA TGTGCCAGCTCACCAGAAAGGTACGAGCAGTACTTC.

V usage is TRBV5-3 and J usage is TRBJ2-2, with 7 bases aligning to TRBD2. TRBV5-3 qualifies as an ORF whose function is uncertain. The CDR3 length is 16 residues. V lost 1 base, J lost 1 base, and 4 bases stayed unmatched. The DNA for the CDR3 is TGTGCCAGAAGCTTGATTGGCGGGGGGAACACCGGGGAGCTGTTTTTT. Encoded protein: CARSLIGGGNTGELFF.

The chain has TRBV28 and TRBJ1-2; D is unresolved. The CDR3 extends over 12 amino acids. Trimming left V 2 bases short and J 8 bases short, with 9 bases between. CDR1 MDHEN and CDR2 SYDVKM come from the germline V gene. The CDR3 reads CASSLTALGYTF. As DNA, the CDR3 is TGTGCCAGCAGTTTAACAGCCCTAGGCTACACCTTC.